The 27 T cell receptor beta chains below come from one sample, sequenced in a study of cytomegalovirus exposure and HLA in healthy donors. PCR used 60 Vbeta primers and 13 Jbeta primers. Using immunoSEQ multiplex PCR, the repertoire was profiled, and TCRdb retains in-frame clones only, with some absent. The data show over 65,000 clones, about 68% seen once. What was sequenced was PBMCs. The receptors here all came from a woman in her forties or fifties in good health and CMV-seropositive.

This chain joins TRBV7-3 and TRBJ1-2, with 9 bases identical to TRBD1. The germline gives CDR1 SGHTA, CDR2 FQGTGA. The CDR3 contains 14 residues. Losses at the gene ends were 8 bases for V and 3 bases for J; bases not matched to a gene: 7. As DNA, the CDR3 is TGTGCCAGCGGACAGGGGATCGGGGACTATGGCTACACCTTC. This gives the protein CASGQGIGDYGYTF.

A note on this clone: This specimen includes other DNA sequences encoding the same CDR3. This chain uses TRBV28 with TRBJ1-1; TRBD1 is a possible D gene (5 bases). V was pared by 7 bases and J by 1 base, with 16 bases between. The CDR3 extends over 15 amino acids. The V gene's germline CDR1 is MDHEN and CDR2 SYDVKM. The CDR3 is CASNQWGGKNTEAFF. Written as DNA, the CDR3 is TGTGCCAGCAACCAATGGGGGGGTAAGAACACTGAAGCTTTCTTT.

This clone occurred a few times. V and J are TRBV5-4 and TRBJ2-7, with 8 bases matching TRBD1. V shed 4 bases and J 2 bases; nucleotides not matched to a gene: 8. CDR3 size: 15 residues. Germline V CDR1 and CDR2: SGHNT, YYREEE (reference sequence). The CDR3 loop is CASSPRDRGAYEQYF. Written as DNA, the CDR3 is TGTGCCAGCAGCCCCCGAGACAGGGGCGCCTACGAGCAGTACTTC.

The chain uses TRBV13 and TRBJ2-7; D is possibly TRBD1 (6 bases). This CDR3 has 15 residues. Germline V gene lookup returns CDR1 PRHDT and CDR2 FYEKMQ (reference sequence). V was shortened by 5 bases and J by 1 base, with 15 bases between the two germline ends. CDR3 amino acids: CASSPWGQASYEQYF. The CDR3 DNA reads TGTGCCAGCAGCCCCTGGGGACAAGCATCCTACGAGCAGTACTTC.

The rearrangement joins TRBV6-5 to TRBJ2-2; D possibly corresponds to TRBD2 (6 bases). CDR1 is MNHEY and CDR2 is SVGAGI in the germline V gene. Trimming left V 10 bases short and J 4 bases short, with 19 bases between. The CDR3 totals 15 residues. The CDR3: CAINRRRGSTGELFF. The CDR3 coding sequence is TGTGCCATCAACCGCCGGAGGGGCAGCACCGGGGAGCTGTTTTTT.

The CDR3 region has the DNA TGTGCCAGCAGTCCCCTAGGCAGGGATCCCTACGAGCAGTACTTC. It is translated as CASSPLGRDPYEQYF. The chain uses TRBV28 and TRBJ2-7, with D perhaps TRBD1 (5 bases). CDR3 length: 15 amino acids. V was pared by 5 bases and J by 2 bases, with 16 bases between. Germline CDR1 is MDHEN and CDR2 is SYDVKM.

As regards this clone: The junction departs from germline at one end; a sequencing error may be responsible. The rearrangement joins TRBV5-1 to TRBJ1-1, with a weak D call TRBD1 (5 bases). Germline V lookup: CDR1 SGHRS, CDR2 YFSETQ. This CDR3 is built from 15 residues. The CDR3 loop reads CANSRYGTEGTEAFF. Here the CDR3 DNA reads TGCGCCAACAGCCGTTATGGGACTGAAGGGACTGAAGCTTTCTTT.

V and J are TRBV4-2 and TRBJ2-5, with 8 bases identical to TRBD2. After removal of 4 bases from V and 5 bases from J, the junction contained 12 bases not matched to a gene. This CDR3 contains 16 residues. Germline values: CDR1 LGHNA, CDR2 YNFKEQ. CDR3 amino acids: CASSRGGSGPEETQYF. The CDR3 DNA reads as TGTGCCAGCAGCCGCGGGGGGTCGGGGCCCGAGGAGACCCAGTACTTC.

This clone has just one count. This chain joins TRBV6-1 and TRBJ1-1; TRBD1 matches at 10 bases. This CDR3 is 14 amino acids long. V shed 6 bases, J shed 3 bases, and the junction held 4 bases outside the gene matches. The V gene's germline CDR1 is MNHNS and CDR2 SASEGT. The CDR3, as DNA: TGTGCCAGCAGCGACAGGGGGCACGACACTGAAGCTTTCTTT. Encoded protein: CASSDRGHDTEAFF.

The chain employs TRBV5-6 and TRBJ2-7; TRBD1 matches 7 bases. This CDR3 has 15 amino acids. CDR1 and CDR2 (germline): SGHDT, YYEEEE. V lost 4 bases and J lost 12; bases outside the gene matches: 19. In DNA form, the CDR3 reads TGTGCCAGCAGCCCTACTACCGGGACAGCCGCCGTTTGGTACTTC. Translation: CASSPTTGTAAVWYF.

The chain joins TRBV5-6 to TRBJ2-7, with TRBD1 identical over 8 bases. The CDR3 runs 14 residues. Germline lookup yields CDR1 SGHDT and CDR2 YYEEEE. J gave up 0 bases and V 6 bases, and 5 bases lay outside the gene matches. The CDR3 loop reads CASTGQGASYEQYV. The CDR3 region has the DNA TGTGCCAGCACCGGACAGGGAGCCTCCTACGAGCAGTACGTC.

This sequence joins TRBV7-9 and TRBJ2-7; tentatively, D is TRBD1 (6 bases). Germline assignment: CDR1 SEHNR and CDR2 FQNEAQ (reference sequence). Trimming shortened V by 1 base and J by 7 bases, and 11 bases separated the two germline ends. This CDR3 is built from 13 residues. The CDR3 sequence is CASSLDGTREQYF. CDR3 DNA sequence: TGTGCCAGCAGCTTAGATGGGACACGTGAGCAGTACTTC. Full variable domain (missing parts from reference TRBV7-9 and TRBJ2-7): DTGVSQNPRHKITKRGQNVTFRCDPISEHNRLYWYRQTLGQGPEFLTYFQNEAQLEKSRLLSDRFSAERPKGSFSTLEIQRTEQGDSAMYLCASSLDGTREQYFGPGTRLTVT.

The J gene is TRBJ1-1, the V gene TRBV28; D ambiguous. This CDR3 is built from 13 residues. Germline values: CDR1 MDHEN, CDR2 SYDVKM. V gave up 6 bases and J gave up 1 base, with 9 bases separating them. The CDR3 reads CASSISGNTEAFF. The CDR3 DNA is TGTGCCAGCAGCATCTCAGGGAACACTGAAGCTTTCTTT. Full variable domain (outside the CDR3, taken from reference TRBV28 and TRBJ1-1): DVKVTQSSRYLVKRTGEKVFLECVQDMDHENMFWYRQDPGLGLRLIYFSYDVKMKEKGDIPEGYSVSREKKERFSLILESASTNQTSMYLCASSISGNTEAFFGQGTRLTVV.

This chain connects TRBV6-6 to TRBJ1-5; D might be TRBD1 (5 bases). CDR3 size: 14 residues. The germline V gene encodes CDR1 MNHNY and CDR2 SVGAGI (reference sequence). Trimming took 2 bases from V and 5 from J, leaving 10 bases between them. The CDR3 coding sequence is TGTGCCAGCAGTTACGACGGAGGGGATCAGCCCCAGCATTTT. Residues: CASSYDGGDQPQHF.

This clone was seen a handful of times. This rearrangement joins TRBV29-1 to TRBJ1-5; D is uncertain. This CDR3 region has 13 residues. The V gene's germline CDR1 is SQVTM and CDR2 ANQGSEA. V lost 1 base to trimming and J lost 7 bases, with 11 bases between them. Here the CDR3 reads CSVEGTEGQPQHF. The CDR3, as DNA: TGCAGCGTTGAAGGCACGGAGGGACAGCCCCAGCATTTT.

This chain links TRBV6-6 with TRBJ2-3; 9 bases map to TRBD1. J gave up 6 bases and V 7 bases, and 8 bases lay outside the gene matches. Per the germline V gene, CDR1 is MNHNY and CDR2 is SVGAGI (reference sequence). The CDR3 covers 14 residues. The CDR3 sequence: CASTPGQGADTQYF. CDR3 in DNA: TGTGCCAGCACTCCGGGACAGGGAGCGGATACGCAGTATTTT.

CDR3 sequence (DNA): TGCGCCAGCAGCCTAGGACAGTTCCCTCACTCTGGGGCCAACGTCCTGACTTTC. This sequence encodes CASSLGQFPHSGANVLTF. The chain carries TRBV5-1 and TRBJ2-6, with D possibly TRBD1 on 6 matching bases. Germline-derived CDR1 and CDR2 are SGHRS and YFSETQ. The ends were cut back, 4 bases at V and 0 bases at J, with 17 bases in the middle. The CDR3 is made up of 18 amino acids.

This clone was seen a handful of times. CDR3 sequence reads: CASSLRLQGTYEQYF. The CDR3 DNA reads as TGTGCCAGCAGCTTACGGTTACAGGGGACCTACGAGCAGTACTTC. The chain carries TRBV7-9 and TRBJ2-7; TRBD1 matches at 7 bases. Per the germline V gene, CDR1 is SEHNR and CDR2 is FQNEAQ (reference sequence). The length of the CDR3 is 15 residues. V lost 2 bases and J lost 2; bases outside the gene matches: 6.

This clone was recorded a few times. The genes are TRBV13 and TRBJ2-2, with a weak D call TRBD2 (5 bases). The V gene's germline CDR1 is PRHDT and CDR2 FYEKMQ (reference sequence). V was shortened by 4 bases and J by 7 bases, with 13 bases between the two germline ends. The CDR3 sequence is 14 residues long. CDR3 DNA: TGTGCCAGCAGCTCGGCGGGCGAGGGCGGGGAGCTGTTTTTT. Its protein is CASSSAGEGGELFF.

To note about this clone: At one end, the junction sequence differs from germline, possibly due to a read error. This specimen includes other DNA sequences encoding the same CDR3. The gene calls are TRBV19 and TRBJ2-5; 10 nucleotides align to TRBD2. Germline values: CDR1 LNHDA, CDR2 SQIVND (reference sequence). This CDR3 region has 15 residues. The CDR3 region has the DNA TGTGCCAGTAGTTCGATAGCGGGGGGCGGGGAGACCCAATACTTC. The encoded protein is CASSSIAGGGETQYF.

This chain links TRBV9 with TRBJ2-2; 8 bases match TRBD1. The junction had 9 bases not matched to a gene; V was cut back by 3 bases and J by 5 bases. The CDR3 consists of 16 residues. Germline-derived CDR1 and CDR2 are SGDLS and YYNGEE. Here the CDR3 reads CASSAVDRVGTGELFF. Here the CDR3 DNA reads TGTGCCAGCAGCGCTGTGGACAGGGTGGGAACCGGGGAGCTGTTTTTT.

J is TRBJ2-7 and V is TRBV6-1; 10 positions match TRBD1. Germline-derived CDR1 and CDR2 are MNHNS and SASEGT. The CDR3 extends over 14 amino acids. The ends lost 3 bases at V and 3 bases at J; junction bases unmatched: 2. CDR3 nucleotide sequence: TGTGCCAGCAGTGAGGGACAGGGGTTCTACGAGCAGTACTTC. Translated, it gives CASSEGQGFYEQYF.

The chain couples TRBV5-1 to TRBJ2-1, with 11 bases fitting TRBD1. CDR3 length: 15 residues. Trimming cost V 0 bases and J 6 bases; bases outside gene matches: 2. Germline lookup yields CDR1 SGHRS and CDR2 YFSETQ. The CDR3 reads CASSLEGTGGNEQFF. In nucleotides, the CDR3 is TGCGCCAGCAGCTTGGAGGGGACAGGGGGCAATGAGCAGTTCTTC.

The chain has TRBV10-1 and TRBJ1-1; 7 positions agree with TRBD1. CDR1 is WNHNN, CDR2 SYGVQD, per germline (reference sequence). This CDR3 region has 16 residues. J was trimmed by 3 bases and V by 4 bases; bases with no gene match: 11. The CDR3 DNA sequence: TGCGCCAGCAGTGTACAATACAGGGGAAAGGACACTGAAGCTTTCTTT. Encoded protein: CASSVQYRGKDTEAFF.

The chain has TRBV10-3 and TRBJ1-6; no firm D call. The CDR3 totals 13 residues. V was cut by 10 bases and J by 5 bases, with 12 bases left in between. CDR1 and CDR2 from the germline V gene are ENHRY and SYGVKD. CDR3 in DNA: TGTGCCACCACCCTCGAGCATAATTCACCCCTCCACTTT. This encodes CATTLEHNSPLHF.

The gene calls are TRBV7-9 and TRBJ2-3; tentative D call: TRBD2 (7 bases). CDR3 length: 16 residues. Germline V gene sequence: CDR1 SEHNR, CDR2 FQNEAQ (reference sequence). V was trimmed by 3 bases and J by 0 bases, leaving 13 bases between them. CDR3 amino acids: CASSFRGGPSTDTQYF. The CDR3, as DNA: TGTGCCAGCAGCTTTAGGGGGGGGCCTAGCACAGATACGCAGTATTTT.

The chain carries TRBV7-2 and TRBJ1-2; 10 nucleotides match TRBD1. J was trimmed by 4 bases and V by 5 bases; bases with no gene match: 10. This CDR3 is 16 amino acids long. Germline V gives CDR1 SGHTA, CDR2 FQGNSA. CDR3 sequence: CASSGTGTGVAYGYTF. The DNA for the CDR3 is TGTGCCAGCAGCGGCACCGGGACAGGGGTCGCCTATGGCTACACCTTC.